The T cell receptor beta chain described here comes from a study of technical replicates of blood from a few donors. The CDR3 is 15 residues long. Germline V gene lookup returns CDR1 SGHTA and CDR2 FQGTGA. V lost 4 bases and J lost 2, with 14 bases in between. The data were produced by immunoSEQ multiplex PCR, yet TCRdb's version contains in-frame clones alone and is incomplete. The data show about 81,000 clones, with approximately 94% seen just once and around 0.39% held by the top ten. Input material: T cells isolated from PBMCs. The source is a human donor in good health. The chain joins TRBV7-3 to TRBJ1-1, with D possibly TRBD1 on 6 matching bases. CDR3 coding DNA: TGTGCCAGCAGCTCCTCCACAGGGTCAAACACTGAAGCTTTCTTT. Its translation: CASSSSTGSNTEAFF.